This T cell receptor (beta chain) came from a study of cytomegalovirus exposure and HLA in healthy donors. At the level of the study: Unique TCRs numbering around 80 million, obtained from HLA-typed donors, made up an early data release. Overall study findings and caveats: Cytomegalovirus association was listed for 150 to 200 TCR beta chains.

The CDR3 totals 14 residues. Losses at the gene ends were 4 bases for V and 7 bases for J; bases not matched to a gene: 9. Germline V CDR1 and CDR2: ENHRY, SYGVKD. Healthy bone marrow donors made up the cohort. Regarding this clone: Antigen: not known.

Vbeta (60) and Jbeta (13) primers were used in the PCR. Clones were sequenced by immunoSEQ multiplex PCR, and TCRdb holds only the in-frame ones, with some missing. The sample records approximately 45,000 clones, about 78% being singletons. The sequence came from a woman between 25 and 40 years old in good health and CMV-seronegative. The sample taken for sequencing was PBMCs. The chain carries TRBV10-3 and TRBJ2-5; TRBD2 agrees at 7 bases. The CDR3 DNA follows: TGTGCCATCAGTGGGGAGCGGGGTCGGGGGACCCAGTACTTC. The encoded protein is CAISGERGRGTQYF.